This paragraph covers one T cell receptor beta chain sequence. The CDR3 consists of 11 residues. The repertoire was sequenced with immunoSEQ multiplex PCR; TCRdb's copy has only in-frame clones and lacks some. The table includes 58,000 or so clones, just over 90% detected once. This sample was taken from a study of T cell changes during pregnancy in multiple sclerosis. The sequence came from a female donor in good health, enrolled as a control in a pregnancy study. The chain carries TRBV21-1 and TRBJ1-1. TRBV21-1 is a documented pseudogene. Sequenced material: peripheral blood, taken in the first trimester of pregnancy. This CDR3 is CASGLNTEAFF. The CDR3 DNA follows: TGTGCCAGCGGACTCAACACTGAAGCTTTCTTT.